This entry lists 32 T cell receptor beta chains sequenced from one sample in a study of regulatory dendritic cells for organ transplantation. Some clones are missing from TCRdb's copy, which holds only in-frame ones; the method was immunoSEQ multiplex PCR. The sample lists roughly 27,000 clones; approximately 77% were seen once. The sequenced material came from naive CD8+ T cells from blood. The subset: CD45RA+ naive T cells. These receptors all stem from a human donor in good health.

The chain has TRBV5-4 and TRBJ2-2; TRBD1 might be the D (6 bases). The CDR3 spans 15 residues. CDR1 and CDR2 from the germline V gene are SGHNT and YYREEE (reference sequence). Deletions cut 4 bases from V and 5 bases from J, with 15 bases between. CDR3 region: CASSPGQTGTGELFF. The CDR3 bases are TGTGCCAGCAGCCCCGGACAGACGGGTACCGGGGAGCTGTTTTTT. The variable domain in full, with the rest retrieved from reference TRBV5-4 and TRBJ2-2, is ETGVTQSPTHLIKTRGQQVTLRCSSQSGHNTVSWYQQALGQGPQFIFQYYREEENGRGNFPPRFSGLQFPNYSSELNVNALELDDSALYLCASSPGQTGTGELFFGEGSRLTVL.

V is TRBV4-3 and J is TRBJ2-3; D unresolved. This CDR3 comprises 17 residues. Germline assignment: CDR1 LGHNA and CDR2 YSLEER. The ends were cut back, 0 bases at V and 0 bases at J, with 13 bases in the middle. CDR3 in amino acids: CASSQDLASTSTDTQYF. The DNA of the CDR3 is TGCGCCAGCAGCCAAGACCTTGCTTCAACTAGCACAGATACGCAGTATTTT.

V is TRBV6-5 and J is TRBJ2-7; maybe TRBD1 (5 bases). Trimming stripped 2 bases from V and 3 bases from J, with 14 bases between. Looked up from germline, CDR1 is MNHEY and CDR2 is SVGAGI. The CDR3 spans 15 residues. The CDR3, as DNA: TGTGCCAGCAGTTACACCGGGCAGGGCGGCTACGAGCAGTACTTC. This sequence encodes CASSYTGQGGYEQYF.

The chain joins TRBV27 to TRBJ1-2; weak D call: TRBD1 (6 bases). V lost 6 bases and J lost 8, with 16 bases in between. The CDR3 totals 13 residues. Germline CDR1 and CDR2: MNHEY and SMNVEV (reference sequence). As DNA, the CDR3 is TGTGCCAGCAGACACGGCGCACAGGGAGGCTACACCTTC. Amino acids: CASRHGAQGGYTF.

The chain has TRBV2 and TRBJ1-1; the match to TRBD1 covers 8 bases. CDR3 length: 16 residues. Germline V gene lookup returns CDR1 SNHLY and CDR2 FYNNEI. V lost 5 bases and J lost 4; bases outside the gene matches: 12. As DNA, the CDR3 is TGTGCCAGCAGTACAGCCGGACAGGGAGTGAGCACTGAAGCTTTCTTT. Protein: CASSTAGQGVSTEAFF.

DNA of the CDR3: TGTGCCAGCAGCTTGGGATTGGGACTCACACGAGATACGCAGTATTTT. Encoded protein: CASSLGLGLTRDTQYF. V and J are TRBV7-9 and TRBJ2-3; TRBD2 might be the D (6 bases). CDR1 is SEHNR and CDR2 is FQNEAQ in the germline V gene (reference sequence). Between the trimmed V and J ends, which lost 3 bases and 5 bases, there was a span of 18 bases. The CDR3 is 16 amino acids.

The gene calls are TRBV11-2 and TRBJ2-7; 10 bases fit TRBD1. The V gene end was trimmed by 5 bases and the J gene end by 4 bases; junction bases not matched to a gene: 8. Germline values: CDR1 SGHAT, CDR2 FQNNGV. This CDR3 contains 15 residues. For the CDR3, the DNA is TGTGCCAGCAGCCGACAGGGGGCGCGACCTTACGAGCAGTACTTC. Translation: CASSRQGARPYEQYF.

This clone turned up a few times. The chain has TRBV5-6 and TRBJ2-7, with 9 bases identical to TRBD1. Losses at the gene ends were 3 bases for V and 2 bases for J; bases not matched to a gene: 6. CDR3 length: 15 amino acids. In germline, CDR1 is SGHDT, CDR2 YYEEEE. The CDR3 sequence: CASSSLGTGTYEQYF. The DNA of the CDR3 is TGTGCCAGCAGCTCCCTAGGGACAGGGACCTACGAGCAGTACTTC.

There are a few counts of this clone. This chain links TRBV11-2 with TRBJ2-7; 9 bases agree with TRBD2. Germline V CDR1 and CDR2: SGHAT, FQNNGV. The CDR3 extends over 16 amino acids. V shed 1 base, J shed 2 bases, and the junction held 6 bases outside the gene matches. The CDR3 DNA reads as TGTGCCAGCAGCTTAGTATTTCGACTAGCGGCCTACGAGCAGTACTTC. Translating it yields CASSLVFRLAAYEQYF.

DNA of the CDR3: TGCGCCAGCAGGGCCGGGACAGGGGGCGCAACTAATGAAAAACTGTTTTTT. It encodes CASRAGTGGATNEKLFF. This chain connects TRBV5-1 to TRBJ1-4, with 12 bases aligning to TRBD1. The CDR3 runs 17 residues. V gave up 5 bases and J gave up 0 bases; unmatched junction bases: 5. Germline assignment: CDR1 SGHRS and CDR2 YFSETQ.

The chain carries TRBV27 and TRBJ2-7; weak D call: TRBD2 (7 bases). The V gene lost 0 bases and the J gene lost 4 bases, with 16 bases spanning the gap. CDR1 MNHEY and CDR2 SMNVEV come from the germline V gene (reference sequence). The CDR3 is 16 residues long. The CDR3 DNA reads TGTGCCAGCAGTTTATCGGGCTCAGGGAGGGGGTACGAGCAGTACTTC. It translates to CASSLSGSGRGYEQYF.

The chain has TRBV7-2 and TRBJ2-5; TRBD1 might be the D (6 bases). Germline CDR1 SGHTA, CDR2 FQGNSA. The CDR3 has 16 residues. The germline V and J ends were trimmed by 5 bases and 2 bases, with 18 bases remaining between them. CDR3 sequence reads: CASSPYRDRLQETQYF. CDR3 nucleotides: TGTGCCAGCAGCCCCTACCGCGACAGGCTTCAAGAGACCCAGTACTTC.

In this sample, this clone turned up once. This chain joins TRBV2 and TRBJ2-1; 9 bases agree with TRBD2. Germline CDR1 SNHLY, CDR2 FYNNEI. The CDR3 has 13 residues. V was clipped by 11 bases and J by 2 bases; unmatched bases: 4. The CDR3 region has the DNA TGTGCCTTTAGCGGGGGCGCCTACAATGAGCAGTTCTTC. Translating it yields CAFSGGAYNEQFF.

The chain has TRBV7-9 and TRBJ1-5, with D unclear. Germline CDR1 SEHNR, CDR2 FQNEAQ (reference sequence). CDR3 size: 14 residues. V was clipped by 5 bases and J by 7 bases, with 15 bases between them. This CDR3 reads CASSQVYTNQPQHF. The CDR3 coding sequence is TGTGCCAGCAGCCAAGTTTATACTAACCAGCCCCAGCATTTT.

CDR3 residues: CASSNPGAGGWTQYF. In DNA, the CDR3 is TGTGCCAGCAGTAACCCGGGGGCGGGGGGGTGGACCCAGTACTTC. The V gene is TRBV6-5, the J gene TRBJ2-5; 9 bases line up with TRBD2. The CDR3 sequence is 15 residues long. Germline loops: CDR1 MNHEY, CDR2 SVGAGI. V lost 5 bases and J lost 7; bases outside the gene matches: 11.

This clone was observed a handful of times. In DNA, the CDR3 is TGTGCCAGCAGCTTCGACAGGGGGGACGCCTACGAGCAGTACTTC. Protein: CASSFDRGDAYEQYF. This chain connects TRBV7-2 to TRBJ2-7; 9 bases agree with TRBD1. CDR1 and CDR2 from the germline V gene are SGHTA and FQGNSA. The CDR3 covers 15 residues. V was pared by 3 bases and J by 2 bases, with 5 bases of the junction left unmatched.

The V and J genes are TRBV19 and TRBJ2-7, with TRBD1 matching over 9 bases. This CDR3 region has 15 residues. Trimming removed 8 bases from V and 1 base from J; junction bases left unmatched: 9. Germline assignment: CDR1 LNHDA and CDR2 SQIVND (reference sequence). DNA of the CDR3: TGTGCCAGTGTAGCCGGGACAGGGTATTCCTACGAGCAGTACTTC. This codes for CASVAGTGYSYEQYF.

The CDR3 spells CASSQWTGGARYGYTF. CDR3 nucleotides: TGCGCCAGCAGCCAATGGACAGGGGGCGCGAGGTATGGCTACACCTTC. The V gene is TRBV4-1, the J gene TRBJ1-2; TRBD1 matches 11 bases. In germline, CDR1 is MGHRA, CDR2 YSYEKL. V was pared by 2 bases and J by 5 bases, with 7 bases of the junction left unmatched. This CDR3 is 16 amino acids long.

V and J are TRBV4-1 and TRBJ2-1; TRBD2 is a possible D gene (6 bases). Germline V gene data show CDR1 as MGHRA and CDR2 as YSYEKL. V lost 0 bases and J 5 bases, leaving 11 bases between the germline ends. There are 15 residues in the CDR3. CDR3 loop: CASSQDRGGNNEQFF. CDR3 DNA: TGCGCCAGCAGCCAAGATAGGGGCGGGAACAATGAGCAGTTCTTC.

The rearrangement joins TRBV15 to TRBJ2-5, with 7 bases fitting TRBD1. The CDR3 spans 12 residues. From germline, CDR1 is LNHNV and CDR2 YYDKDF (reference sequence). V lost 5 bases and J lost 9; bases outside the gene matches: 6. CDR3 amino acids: CATSFTDRAQYF. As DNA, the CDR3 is TGTGCCACCAGCTTCACCGACAGGGCCCAGTACTTC.

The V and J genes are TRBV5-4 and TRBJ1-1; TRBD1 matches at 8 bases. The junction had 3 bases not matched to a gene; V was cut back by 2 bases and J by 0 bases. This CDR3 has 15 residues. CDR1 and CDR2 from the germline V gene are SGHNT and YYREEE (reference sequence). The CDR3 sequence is CASSLGTGLNTEAFF. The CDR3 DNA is TGTGCCAGCAGCTTAGGGACAGGCCTGAACACTGAAGCTTTCTTT.

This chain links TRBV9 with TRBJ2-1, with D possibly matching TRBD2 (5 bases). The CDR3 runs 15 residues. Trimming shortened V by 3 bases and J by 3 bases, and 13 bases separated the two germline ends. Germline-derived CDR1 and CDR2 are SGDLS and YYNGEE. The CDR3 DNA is TGTGCCAGCAGCGCGCCTCCGGGAATCTACAATGAGCAGTTCTTC. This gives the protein CASSAPPGIYNEQFF.

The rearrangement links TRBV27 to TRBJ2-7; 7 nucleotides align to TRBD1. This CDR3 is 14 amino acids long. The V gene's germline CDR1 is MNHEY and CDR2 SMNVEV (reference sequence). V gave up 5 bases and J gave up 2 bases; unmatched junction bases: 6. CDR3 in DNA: TGTGCCAGCAGTCTCGGGACAGCAGCCTACGAGCAGTACTTC. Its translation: CASSLGTAAYEQYF.

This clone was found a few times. This CDR3 reads CASSLGQGEKLFF. CDR3 nucleotide sequence: TGTGCCAGCAGCTTAGGGCAGGGTGAAAAACTGTTTTTT. The chain links TRBV7-9 to TRBJ1-4; weak D call: TRBD1 (5 bases). This CDR3 has 13 amino acids. Germline loops: CDR1 SEHNR, CDR2 FQNEAQ (reference sequence). Trimming cost V 1 base and J 7 bases, with 7 bases left between them. Combining the CDR3 with reference TRBV7-9 and TRBJ1-4 gives the whole variable domain DTGVSQNPRHKITKRGQNVTFRCDPISEHNRLYWYRQTLGQGPEFLTYFQNEAQLEKSRLLSDRFSAERPKGSFSTLEIQRTEQGDSAMYLCASSLGQGEKLFFGSGTQLSVL.

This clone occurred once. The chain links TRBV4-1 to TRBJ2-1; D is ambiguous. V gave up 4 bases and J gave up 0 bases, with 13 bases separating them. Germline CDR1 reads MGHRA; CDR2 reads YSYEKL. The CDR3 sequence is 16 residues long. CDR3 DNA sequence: TGCGCCAGCAGCCTCTCGTTCCCCCGCTCCTACAATGAGCAGTTCTTC. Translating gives CASSLSFPRSYNEQFF.

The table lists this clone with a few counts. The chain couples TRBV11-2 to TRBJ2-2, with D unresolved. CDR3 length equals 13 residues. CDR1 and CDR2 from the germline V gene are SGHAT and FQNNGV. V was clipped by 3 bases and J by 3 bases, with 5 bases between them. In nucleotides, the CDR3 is TGTGCCAGCAGCTTGGAGTACACCGGGGAGCTGTTTTTT. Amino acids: CASSLEYTGELFF.

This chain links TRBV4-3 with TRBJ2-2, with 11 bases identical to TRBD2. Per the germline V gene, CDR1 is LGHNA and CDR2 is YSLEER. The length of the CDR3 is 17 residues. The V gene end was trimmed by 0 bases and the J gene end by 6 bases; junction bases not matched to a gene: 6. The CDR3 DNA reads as TGCGCCAGCAGCCAAGATCCCCTAGCGGGGGGACCCGGGGAGCTGTTTTTT. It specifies CASSQDPLAGGPGELFF.

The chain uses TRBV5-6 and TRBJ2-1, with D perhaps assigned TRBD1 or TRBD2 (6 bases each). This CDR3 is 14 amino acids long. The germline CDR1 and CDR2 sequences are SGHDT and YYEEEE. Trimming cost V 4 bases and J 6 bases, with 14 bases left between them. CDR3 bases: TGTGCCAGCAGCATGGGGGGCAGGGCCAATGAGCAGTTCTTC. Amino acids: CASSMGGRANEQFF.

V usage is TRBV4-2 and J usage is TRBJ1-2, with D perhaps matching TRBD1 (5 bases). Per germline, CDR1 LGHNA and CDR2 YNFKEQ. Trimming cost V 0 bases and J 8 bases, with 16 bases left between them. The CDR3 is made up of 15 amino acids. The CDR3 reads CASSQDGSQGRGYTF. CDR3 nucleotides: TGTGCCAGCAGCCAAGATGGATCCCAGGGCCGAGGCTACACCTTC.

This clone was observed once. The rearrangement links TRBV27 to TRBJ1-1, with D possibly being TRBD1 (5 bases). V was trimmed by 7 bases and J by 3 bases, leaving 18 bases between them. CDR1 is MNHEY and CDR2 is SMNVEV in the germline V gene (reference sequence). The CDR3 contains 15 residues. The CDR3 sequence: CASISSWGRDTEAFF. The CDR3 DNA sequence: TGTGCCAGCATCTCATCCTGGGGCAGGGACACTGAAGCTTTCTTT.

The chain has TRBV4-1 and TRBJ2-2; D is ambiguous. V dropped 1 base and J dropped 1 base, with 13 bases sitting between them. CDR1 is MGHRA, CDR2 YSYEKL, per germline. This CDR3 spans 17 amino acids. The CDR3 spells CASSQAIPGQNTGELFF. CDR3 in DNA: TGCGCCAGCAGCCAAGCGATTCCAGGCCAGAACACCGGGGAGCTGTTTTTT.

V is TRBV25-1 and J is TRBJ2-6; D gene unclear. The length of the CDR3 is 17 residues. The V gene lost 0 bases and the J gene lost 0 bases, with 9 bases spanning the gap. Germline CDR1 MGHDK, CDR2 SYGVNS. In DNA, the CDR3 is TGTGCCAGCAGTGAATACTCTGACATCTCTGGGGCCAACGTCCTGACTTTC. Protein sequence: CASSEYSDISGANVLTF.